The sequence of this TCR beta chain was determined in a study of CD8 T cells in ankylosing spondylitis. This clonotype was picked up a small number of times. No antigen is known for it. With 7 bases removed from V and 7 bases from J, the gap between germline ends came to 13 bases. Germline V gives CDR1 SNHLY, CDR2 FYNNEI. The CDR3 length is 13 residues. Scientists made TCR beta libraries using quantitative 5'-RACE with molecular barcodes. TCRdb used MiXCR to reprocess the 5' RACE reads, holding one entry per CDR3 protein. This sample yields around 540,000 distinct CDR3 sequences, of which roughly 13% are seen a single time; 6.5% to 7% belongs to the top ten. General study results and limits: According to the report, clones linked to the disease were significantly enriched in matched synovial fluid samples taken from ankylosing spondylitis patients. Ankylosing spondylitis blood appeared to carry a characteristic TCR beta motif of several highly homologous variants. Prior work had noted some motif variants in reactive arthritis blood and synovial fluid.

Source material: blood, either unsorted or a sorted T cell fraction (not recorded which). The receptor was isolated from a male donor with ankylosing spondylitis. This chain uses TRBV2 with TRBJ2-2; the D is unclear. The CDR3 region has the DNA TGTGCCAGCACCCTTTCCGCCGGCGGGGAGCTGTTTTTT. It encodes CASTLSAGGELFF.